A selection of T cell receptor beta chains follows, all from one sample in a study of siplizumab effects on memory and regulatory T cells. Libraries were prepared by immunoSEQ multiplex PCR; TCRdb keeps only in-frame clonotypes and omits some of them. The profile shows more than 6,500 clones, roughly a third of them singletons. These TCRs are of unknown antigen specificity. The sequencing input was CFSE-low (dividing) CD8+ T cells sorted from an allogeneic mixed lymphocyte reaction. Receptors originate from a human donor in good health; the cells came from an allogeneic mixed lymphocyte reaction. Both conserved end residues are part of each CDR3.

j_call v_call cdr3_aa
TRBJ2-6 TRBV1 CTSSQDKEFTFSTFSGANVLTF
TRBJ2-4 TRBV4-1 CASSQAYHSDSPMSIQYF
TRBJ2-7 TRBV7-3 CASSFLTSEQYF
TRBJ2-1 TRBV28 CASSSLAESYNEQFF
TRBJ2-5 TRBV9 CASSVGGSQETQYF
TRBJ2-7 TRBV30 CAWDRGNPYEQYF
TRBJ2-3 TRBV7-9 CASSPPVQPDTQYF
TRBJ1-2 TRBV6-5 CASSYSGTNYGYTF
TRBJ2-2 TRBV9 CASSVTGGGGELFF
TRBJ2-7 TRBV4-2 CASSQFTGDYEQYF
TRBJ2-7 TRBV21-1 CASSKNFQASRTYEQYF
TRBJ2-3 TRBV30 CAWSYGSTDTQYF
TRBJ2-7 TRBV14 CASSPLGTSSSYEQYF
TRBJ2-7 TRBV27 CASSFRDNTYEQYF
TRBJ1-1 TRBV7-9 CASSLLSGMNTEAFF
TRBJ2-7 TRBV5-8 CASSFIGGSYEQYF
TRBJ2-1 TRBV19 CASSIPAGGLHEQFF
TRBJ1-2 TRBV4-1 CASSQDLINYGYTF
TRBJ1-4 TRBV15 CATSRDSRKLFF
TRBJ2-5 TRBV15 CATSRNAGEGQETQYF
TRBJ2-3 TRBV14 CASSLSWLEGGTDTQYF
TRBJ2-1 TRBV10-2 CASKPWRRVSYNEQFF
TRBJ2-2 TRBV19 CASSIWGAGELFF
TRBJ2-1 TRBV2 CASSVGPKDNEQFF
TRBJ2-7 TRBV29-1 CSVVIRARGAYEQYF
TRBJ2-7 TRBV7-9 CASSLEGLYEQYF
TRBJ1-2 TRBV7-9 CASSLDGLYGYTF
TRBJ2-1 TRBV19 CASSSHWTSGDNEQFF
TRBJ1-5 TRBV10-3 CAIGRGDSPSYQPQHF
TRBJ2-7 TRBV9 CASSVSVGEGFYEQYF
TRBJ2-7 TRBV7-6 CASSRKVALSYEQYF
TRBJ2-1 TRBV4-2 CASSQEWREAGNEQFF
TRBJ2-1 TRBV29-1 CSAARSGNYNEQFF
TRBJ2-7 TRBV7-8 CASSPPKGSLIYEQYF
TRBJ2-1 TRBV7-3 CASSLGLAVVSYNEQFF
TRBJ2-2 TRBV7-6 CASSLDVGGPFRTNTGELFF
TRBJ2-7 TRBV29-1 CSGQSGYEQYF
TRBJ2-3 TRBV2 CASSDPLTVPSTDTQYF
TRBJ2-4 TRBV19 CASKITTGFPNIQYF
TRBJ1-1 TRBV19 CASSAGTLNTEAFF
TRBJ2-1 TRBV28 CAILTVLNEQFF
TRBJ2-3 TRBV11-3 CASSLWGRLDFSTDTQYF
TRBJ2-5 TRBV27 CAIHDRDTPRETQYF
TRBJ2-1 TRBV19 CASSIGGPAHEQFF
TRBJ2-3 TRBV4-1 CASSHEGGSKDTQYF
TRBJ2-1 TRBV7-9 CASSLRWDEEQFF
TRBJ2-7 TRBV28 CASMERLSYEQYF
TRBJ1-2 TRBV5-5 CASSHSGVDYGYTF
TRBJ2-1 TRBV4-2 CASSQSHAGGFYNEQFF
TRBJ1-2 TRBV4-2 CASSAKPNYGYTF
TRBJ2-7 TRBV6-5 CASSYSPKNEQYF
TRBJ2-7 TRBV13 CASSSILDGYEQYF
TRBJ2-1 TRBV19 CASTIGLAGVNEQFF
TRBJ1-2 TRBV27 CASKAGLDGYTF
TRBJ2-7 TRBV28 CASRPTGGKYEQYF
TRBJ1-4 TRBV28 CASQAGTGAQKLFF
TRBJ2-2 TRBV7-2 CASSLEARLTGELFF